These 29 T cell receptor beta chains share one sample of origin, sequenced in a study of sequential checkpoint blockade in melanoma. Generated by immunoSEQ multiplex PCR, the TCRdb table keeps only in-frame clones and is missing some. This sample has roughly 5,000 clones, with about 79% found just once. Treatment of the sample: randomized to nivolumab then ipilimumab (arm A) or the reverse (arm B). The material sequenced was CD8+ T cells sorted from blood (inferred from file names), taken from a patient given nivolumab and ipilimumab in sequence. The receptors stem from a human patient with melanoma. Some clones in this sample may be carry-over from other donors' samples.

J is TRBJ1-1 and V is TRBV9; possible D gene TRBD1, 5 bases. The V and J ends lost 0 bases and 0 bases respectively, with 15 bases between them. There are 17 residues in the CDR3. Germline V gene data show CDR1 as SGDLS and CDR2 as YYNGEE. In DNA form, the CDR3 reads TGTGCCAGCAGCGTAGCCGGACAAACGAACATGAACACTGAAGCTTTCTTT. Translation gives CASSVAGQTNMNTEAFF.

This clone was recorded once. The chain's CDR3 is CASSIRTGINYGYTF. CDR3 in DNA: TGTGCCAGTAGTATCCGGACAGGGATTAACTATGGCTACACCTTC. This chain joins TRBV19 and TRBJ1-2; 8 positions agree with TRBD1. The germline CDR1 and CDR2 sequences are LNHDA and SQIVND (reference sequence). The CDR3 contains 15 residues. After removal of 3 bases from V and 1 base from J, the junction contained 4 bases not matched to a gene.

The V call is TRBV7-9, the J call TRBJ2-1; the D gene is possibly TRBD1 (6 bases). Deletions cut 2 bases from V and 5 bases from J, with 16 bases between. The germline V gene encodes CDR1 SEHNR and CDR2 FQNEAQ (reference sequence). This CDR3 has 16 amino acids. Here the CDR3 reads CASSLRPRGINNEQFF. The CDR3 DNA sequence: TGTGCCAGCAGCTTACGGCCCAGGGGCATCAACAATGAGCAGTTCTTC.

The chain employs TRBV7-9 and TRBJ1-1, with a possible D match to TRBD1 (5 bases). From germline, CDR1 is SEHNR and CDR2 FQNEAQ (reference sequence). The V and J ends lost 1 base and 5 bases respectively, with 11 bases between them. The CDR3 extends over 14 amino acids. CDR3 residues: CASSLEGRRTEAFF. CDR3 nucleotides: TGTGCCAGCAGCTTAGAGGGGCGCCGGACTGAAGCTTTCTTT.

J is TRBJ2-7 and V is TRBV5-8; maybe TRBD2 (6 bases). There are 15 residues in the CDR3. V lost 1 base, J lost 0 bases, and 11 bases lay in between. Per germline, CDR1 SGHTS and CDR2 YDEGEE. CDR3 residues: CASSLQLALSYEQYF. The CDR3, as DNA: TGTGCCAGCAGCTTGCAACTAGCCCTCTCCTACGAGCAGTACTTC.

This chain uses TRBV11-3 with TRBJ2-2, with D perhaps matching TRBD1 (5 bases). V was clipped by 1 base and J by 0 bases, with 9 bases between them. CDR1 SGHNT and CDR2 YENEEA come from the germline V gene. CDR3 length: 16 residues. The CDR3 spells CASSLGWGPNTGELFF. In DNA form, the CDR3 reads TGTGCCAGCAGCTTAGGGTGGGGCCCGAACACCGGGGAGCTGTTTTTT. Together with reference TRBV11-3 and TRBJ2-2, the CDR3 gives the full variable domain: EAGVVQSPRYKIIEKKQPVAFWCNPISGHNTLYWYLQNLGQGPELLIRYENEEAVDDSQLPKDRFSAERLKGVDSTLKIQPAELGDSAVYLCASSLGWGPNTGELFFGEGSRLTVL.

V usage is TRBV7-3 and J usage is TRBJ1-2; the D is unclear. V lost 2 bases, J lost 1 base, and 14 bases lay in between. The CDR3 contains 16 residues. Germline V lookup: CDR1 SGHTA, CDR2 FQGTGA. Written as DNA, the CDR3 is TGTGCCAGCAGCTTACCTGATACTCCCCTTAACTATGGCTACACCTTC. Amino acid sequence: CASSLPDTPLNYGYTF.

The V and J genes are TRBV6-5 and TRBJ1-5; D gene ambiguous. The CDR3 covers 13 residues. From germline, CDR1 is MNHEY and CDR2 SVGAGI. Trimming removed 0 bases from V and 4 bases from J, with 4 bases in between. CDR3 DNA sequence: TGTGCCAGCAGTTACTCTAAAAATCAGCCCCAGCATTTT. This translates into CASSYSKNQPQHF.

V is TRBV7-2 and J is TRBJ2-2, with D unclear. This CDR3 contains 14 residues. V shed 4 bases and J shed 3 bases, with 9 bases lying between them. CDR1 and CDR2 from the germline V gene are SGHTA and FQGNSA. The CDR3 loop is CASSSSPYTGELFF. In DNA form, the CDR3 reads TGTGCCAGCAGCTCCTCTCCCTACACCGGGGAGCTGTTTTTT.

The chain is built from TRBV7-2 and TRBJ2-5; 7 nucleotides line up with TRBD1. CDR1 SGHTA and CDR2 FQGNSA come from the germline V gene. This CDR3 comprises 15 residues. V trimming: 2 bases; J trimming: 2 bases; junction bases outside the gene matches: 5. The CDR3 nucleotides are TGTGCCAGCAGCTTATACAGGGGCACGCAAGAGACCCAGTACTTC. Protein: CASSLYRGTQETQYF. The variable domain in full, completed from reference TRBV7-2 and TRBJ2-5, reads GAGVSQSPSNKVTEKGKDVELRCDPISGHTALYWYRQSLGQGLEFLIYFQGNSAPDKSGLPSDRFSAERTGGSVSTLTIQRTQQEDSAVYLCASSLYRGTQETQYFGPGTRLLVL.

J is TRBJ2-7 and V is TRBV4-1; 7 nucleotides line up with TRBD1. There are 13 residues in the CDR3. With 3 bases clipped from V and 7 bases from J, the junction kept 6 bases outside the gene matches. Germline assignment: CDR1 MGHRA and CDR2 YSYEKL. This chain's CDR3 is CASSQAIQGEQYF. CDR3 DNA: TGCGCCAGCAGCCAGGCAATACAGGGGGAGCAGTACTTC.

V gene TRBV7-9 combines with J gene TRBJ2-3, with 9 bases aligning to TRBD1. CDR3 size: 15 residues. V lost 3 bases and J lost 4; bases outside the gene matches: 5. Germline V gene sequence: CDR1 SEHNR, CDR2 FQNEAQ (reference sequence). The chain's CDR3 is CASSLGTGIPDTQYF. The CDR3 DNA is TGTGCCAGCAGCTTGGGGACAGGGATACCAGATACGCAGTATTTT.

The chain has TRBV7-6 and TRBJ2-7; a weak D match, TRBD1 (5 bases). The CDR3 is 13 amino acids. With 4 bases removed from V and 0 bases from J, the gap between germline ends came to 7 bases. From germline, CDR1 is SGHVS and CDR2 FNYEAQ. The CDR3: CASSSGHSYEQYF. CDR3 sequence (DNA): TGTGCCAGCAGCTCAGGACACTCCTACGAGCAGTACTTC.

The chain couples TRBV6-7 to TRBJ1-4; 8 bases fit TRBD1. TRBV6-7 is an open reading frame whose function is uncertain. This CDR3 is 12 amino acids long. J gave up 8 bases and V 7 bases, and 3 bases lay outside the gene matches. DNA of the CDR3: TGTGCCAGCAACAGGGGGTGCGAAAAACTGTTTTTT. Translation: CASNRGCEKLFF.

This clone occurred a few times. This sequence joins TRBV6-6 and TRBJ1-1, with 9 positions matching TRBD1. Trimming took 5 bases from V and 0 from J; bases not matched to a gene: 1. The CDR3 totals 14 residues. Germline V gene sequence: CDR1 MNHNY, CDR2 SVGAGI (reference sequence). In DNA form, the CDR3 reads TGTGCCAGCAGTGACAGGGGGATGAACACTGAAGCTTTCTTT. Its protein product is CASSDRGMNTEAFF.

This clone appeared a few times. V and J are TRBV27 and TRBJ1-2; D uncertain. Germline V gene data show CDR1 as MNHEY and CDR2 as SMNVEV (reference sequence). The ends were cut back, 2 bases at V and 1 base at J, with 17 bases in the middle. This CDR3 is 17 amino acids long. The CDR3 protein is CASSLIPPPRFNYGYTF. CDR3 sequence (DNA): TGTGCCAGCAGTTTAATACCACCCCCGAGATTTAACTATGGCTACACCTTC.

V is TRBV27 and J is TRBJ1-2; 7 bases line up with TRBD1. From germline, CDR1 is MNHEY and CDR2 SMNVEV (reference sequence). The CDR3 is 15 residues long. V gave up 3 bases and J gave up 3 bases; unmatched junction bases: 7. The chain's CDR3 is CASSFYQGGDYGYTF. DNA for the CDR3: TGTGCCAGCAGTTTTTATCAGGGGGGAGACTATGGCTACACCTTC.

In its sample, this clone was seen a few times. The V gene is TRBV5-1, the J gene TRBJ2-1; TRBD1 matches at 10 bases. The length of the CDR3 is 15 residues. Germline CDR1 is SGHRS and CDR2 is YFSETQ. Trimming cost V 7 bases and J 0 bases; bases outside gene matches: 4. The CDR3 coding sequence is TGCGCCAGCGAAAGGACAGGGGGCTCCTACAATGAGCAGTTCTTC. It encodes CASERTGGSYNEQFF.

The chain uses TRBV5-1 and TRBJ2-7; D gene ambiguous. CDR1 and CDR2 from the germline V gene are SGHRS and YFSETQ. This CDR3 comprises 14 residues. V lost 3 bases and J lost 1, with 11 bases in between. CDR3 bases: TGCGCCAGCAGCTCAGAATCTCGATCCTACGAGCAGTACTTC. Translated, it gives CASSSESRSYEQYF.

The chain carries TRBV6-6 and TRBJ2-7; 10 bases align to TRBD1. The CDR3 sequence is 15 residues long. CDR1 and CDR2 from the germline V gene are MNHNY and SVGAGI (reference sequence). Trimming at V came to 6 bases and at J to 7 bases, leaving 12 bases not matched to a gene. CDR3 in amino acids: CASRGDRGRVREQYF. The CDR3 DNA reads TGTGCCAGCAGGGGTGACAGGGGGCGCGTTAGAGAGCAGTACTTC.

The chain is built from TRBV28 and TRBJ1-2; D call uncertain. The CDR3 runs 13 residues. Trimming stripped 6 bases from V and 5 bases from J, with 13 bases between. CDR1 is MDHEN, CDR2 SYDVKM, per germline. The CDR3 reads CASSPTRPYGYTF. The CDR3 DNA reads TGTGCCAGCAGCCCGACAAGACCGTATGGCTACACCTTC.

The chain is built from TRBV9 and TRBJ2-4; 10 nucleotides line up with TRBD2. The CDR3 length is 16 residues. Trimming removed 0 bases from V and 4 bases from J; junction bases left unmatched: 4. Germline CDR1 SGDLS, CDR2 YYNGEE. DNA of the CDR3: TGTGCCAGCAGCGTAGTGCCTAGCGGGGGAAAAAACATTCAGTACTTC. Residues: CASSVVPSGGKNIQYF.

V and J are TRBV4-1 and TRBJ1-2, with unresolved D. V gave up 4 bases and J gave up 2 bases, with 14 bases separating them. CDR3 size: 15 residues. Germline CDR1 is MGHRA and CDR2 is YSYEKL. The CDR3 loop reads CASSPEFRSNYGYTF. The DNA of the CDR3 is TGCGCCAGCAGCCCCGAGTTCCGTAGCAACTATGGCTACACCTTC.

The chain carries TRBV29-1 and TRBJ2-1, with TRBD2 as a possible D gene (5 bases). Per the germline V gene, CDR1 is SQVTM and CDR2 is ANQGSEA. CDR3 size: 14 residues. V lost 6 bases to trimming and J lost 0 bases, with 12 bases between them. The CDR3 here is CSVPPGSSYNEQFF. CDR3 nucleotide sequence: TGCAGCGTGCCCCCGGGGAGCTCCTACAATGAGCAGTTCTTC.

The chain couples TRBV27 to TRBJ2-1; 16 bases map to TRBD2. CDR1 and CDR2 from the germline V gene are MNHEY and SMNVEV (reference sequence). Trimming at V came to 5 bases and at J to 10 bases, leaving 8 bases not matched to a gene. The CDR3 is 16 amino acids. CDR3 nucleotides: TGTGCCAGCAGTGCGGGACTAGCGGGGGGGCCTCACGAGCAGTTCTTC. Protein: CASSAGLAGGPHEQFF.

The rearrangement joins TRBV10-2 to TRBJ2-2, with 11 positions matching TRBD2. This CDR3 contains 17 residues. Looked up from germline, CDR1 is WSHSY and CDR2 is SAAADI. Trimming removed 0 bases from V and 2 bases from J; junction bases left unmatched: 2. The CDR3 loop is CASSESSGGENTGELFF. Written as DNA, the CDR3 is TGCGCCAGCAGTGAGTCTAGCGGGGGGGAAAACACCGGGGAGCTGTTTTTT.

This clone is medium-sized (0.01 to 0.1%) within its sample. The chain links TRBV4-2 to TRBJ2-7, with D maybe TRBD2 (6 bases). The V gene's germline CDR1 is LGHNA and CDR2 YNFKEQ. Trimming pared 0 bases from V and 2 bases from J, leaving 11 bases between. The CDR3 runs to 15 residues. CDR3 nucleotide sequence: TGTGCCAGCAGCCAAGAAAGGGACTGGACCTACGAGCAGTACTTC. Translated: CASSQERDWTYEQYF.

The chain has TRBV5-1 and TRBJ2-4, with 9 bases matching TRBD1. Trimming at V came to 3 bases and at J to 0 bases, leaving 19 bases not matched to a gene. Germline V gene lookup returns CDR1 SGHRS and CDR2 YFSETQ. The CDR3 totals 21 residues. This CDR3 reads CASSWGQGSAWSKLAKNIQYF. The DNA of the CDR3 is TGCGCCAGCAGCTGGGGACAGGGCTCCGCTTGGTCGAAACTAGCCAAAAACATTCAGTACTTC.

The chain employs TRBV29-1 and TRBJ2-7; D not certain. This CDR3 spans 13 amino acids. V was clipped by 4 bases and J by 0 bases, with 10 bases between them. From germline, CDR1 is SQVTM and CDR2 ANQGSEA. CDR3 region: CSVVTVDSYEQYF. DNA for the CDR3: TGCAGCGTTGTTACCGTAGACTCCTACGAGCAGTACTTC.